The T cell receptor (beta chain) under discussion was sequenced for a study of beta chain features in type 1 diabetes (dated by TCRdb to between 2017 and 2018). With regard to the full study: No differences in mean age, gender distribution, total cell number or subset yield were found between patients and healthy donors. A total of just under 110,000,000 sorted cells were examined across all samples, and RNA yield correlated strongly with the number of cells per subset. In the study, recently diagnosed type 1 diabetes patients and matched healthy donors were compared on the TCRB repertoires of their sorted circulating CD4+ T cell subsets. Regulatory and stem cell-like memory subsets were obtained from only 8 patients and about eight healthy donors, while naive and central memory subsets were obtained from all 30 or so donors.

Findings and caveats that apply to the study as a whole: Because cDNA rather than genomic DNA was sequenced, highly expressing activated cells could have been over-represented, although no difference in activation and CD3 levels was found between groups. A moderate but significant shortening of TCRB CDR3 length was observed in type 1 diabetes patients in all four CD4+ subsets. Naive, central memory and regulatory TCRB repertoires appeared to be more similar among patients than among healthy donors. Shorter templates might have been favored by PCR, but patient and control samples were amplified and corrected together, so both groups would have been affected equally by any skew. At VDJ recombination sites, patients with type 1 diabetes made fewer insertions and deleted more nucleotides, a pattern implying thymic rearrangement abnormalities. HLA sub-analyses involved small numbers of individuals, so any influence of HLA type on TCRB rearrangement remained unresolved.

The junction carries 22 bases between V and J, which are trimmed by 6 bases and 7 bases respectively. For CDR1 and CDR2, the germline V gene (reference sequence) lists SEHNR and FQNEAQ. The CDR3 measures 15 amino acids from cysteine to phenylalanine. The sequence is cut down to CDR3 DNA, 45 bases in frame from base 1. All of the isolated RNA was reverse transcribed with the High Capacity cDNA Reverse Transcription Kit, so expressed TCRB transcripts were sequenced. Naive, central memory and regulatory T cell samples underwent deep immunoSEQ sequencing, averaging approximately 3.5 million total reads per sample. Sorted cells were lysed in RLT buffer and RNA was extracted with DNase-treated RNeasy Micro or Mini kits, depending on cell number. To prevent cross-contamination, each cell subset was processed individually, whereas patient and healthy donor samples were processed jointly. TCRB sequences were amplified from cDNA with the immunoSEQ multiplex PCR, producing 87-bp fragments spanning the CDR3 region. The amplicons were sequenced using the Illumina HiSeq platform. Concerning the study's data processing: Synthetic template baselines were used to correct PCR bias computationally, reads within Hamming distance 2 were collapsed together, and singletons that could not be merged were discarded. Reads were aligned against IMGT to assign V, D and J genes, CDR3 length and insertions or deletions at six rearrangement sites. Within each subset, clonotype counts were normalized to sorted cell number, after which true diversity and Gini coefficients were computed with the tcR R package. The overlap coefficient, calculated on TCRB nucleotide sequences, was used to measure repertoire sharing. Imported from immuneACCESS, the table was reduced by TCRdb to in-frame sequences with V and J called. These copies leave out some clones; in studies compared against another copy, an unresolved V gene accounts for under half, and the cause of the remainder is not known. The DNA gave D and trimming, while V, J and clone size come from that table. Counted in this sample were 20,000 to 30,000 clones; around 69% of them appeared once. Roughly 4.5% of the sample rests with the top ten.

Each donor gave one peripheral blood draw, approximately 100 mL on average, collected into heparinised tubes. Using a panel that included CD45RO, CCR7, CD25, CD127, CD95 and CD27, naive, central memory, regulatory and stem cell-like memory CD4+ T cells were sorted on a BD FACSAria II. Purity was above 95% for every sorted population. PBMCs were isolated immediately by Lymphoprep density gradient centrifugation and stained directly without culture. So that batch effects would be minimized, each experiment stained and sorted samples in pairs, pairing one healthy donor with one patient. A remark on this clone: Its antigen has not been determined. No per-base quality is available; no much larger clone lies one base away.

This receptor was identified in a young man with type 1 diabetes. Recombination connected TRBV7-9 to TRBJ2-7, with the D gene call left open. The sample was Tregs from blood. The intended sense of this specimen's cell subset or site label: regulatory CD4+ T cells. The DNA is as follows: TGTGCCAGCAGATCAATCACTAACTCTCGCCCGGAGCAGTACTTC. Translated, it gives CASRSITNSRPEQYF.